Shown below are 23 T cell receptor beta chains from a single sample sequenced in a study of cytomegalovirus exposure and HLA in healthy donors. PCR employed 60 Vbeta and 13 Jbeta primers. Assay used: immunoSEQ multiplex PCR; TCRdb lists only in-frame clones, some missing. Counted here are 120,000 to 150,000 clones, roughly 74% occurring once; the ten biggest clones make up about 3.5%. The sample consisted of PBMCs. These TCRs come from a man aged 40-49 years in good health and CMV-seronegative.

The rearrangement uses TRBV9 and TRBJ1-4; 7 nucleotides agree with TRBD1. V shed 4 bases and J 4 bases; nucleotides not matched to a gene: 7. The germline V gene has CDR1 SGDLS and CDR2 YYNGEE. The CDR3 is 15 amino acids. The CDR3 protein is CASSSLGTVNEKLFF. In DNA form, the CDR3 reads TGTGCCAGCAGCTCCCTAGGGACAGTTAATGAAAAACTGTTTTTT.

The chain carries TRBV13 and TRBJ2-7; 7 bases map to TRBD1. The CDR3 is 14 amino acids. Per the germline V gene, CDR1 is PRHDT and CDR2 is FYEKMQ (reference sequence). Unmatched junction bases numbered 4, after V lost 5 bases and J lost 0 bases. This chain's CDR3 is CASSTGQVSYEQYF. The CDR3 region has the DNA TGTGCCAGCAGCACTGGACAGGTCTCCTACGAGCAGTACTTC.

The V and J genes are TRBV29-1 and TRBJ2-2; 8 bases agree with TRBD1. This CDR3 region has 13 residues. Germline V lookup: CDR1 SQVTM, CDR2 ANQGSEA. DNA for the CDR3: TGCAGTGGGCAGGGGGCCAGGGCCGGGGAGCTGTTTTTT. Translating gives CSGQGARAGELFF.

The V gene is TRBV6-1, the J gene TRBJ1-4; possible D gene TRBD1, 6 bases. Per germline, CDR1 MNHNS and CDR2 SASEGT. The CDR3 length is 15 residues. Trimming removed 3 bases at V and 5 bases at J, with 13 bases between. The CDR3 spells CASSDLPGENEKLFF. DNA for the CDR3: TGTGCCAGCAGTGATCTCCCAGGGGAAAATGAAAAACTGTTTTTT.

The chain links TRBV19 to TRBJ1-2; 10 positions match TRBD1. The germline V gene has CDR1 LNHDA and CDR2 SQIVND (reference sequence). The CDR3 is 15 residues long. J gave up 2 bases and V 5 bases, and 5 bases lay outside the gene matches. The CDR3 spells CASSVGDRGNYGYTF. CDR3 DNA: TGTGCCAGTAGTGTTGGGGACAGGGGAAACTATGGCTACACCTTC.

The V and J genes are TRBV2 and TRBJ2-1; a possible D gene is TRBD1 (6 bases). This CDR3 is 11 amino acids long. Germline CDR1 and CDR2: SNHLY and FYNNEI. Trimming shortened V by 6 bases and J by 10 bases, and 10 bases separated the two germline ends. In DNA form, the CDR3 reads TGTGCCAGCAGGTACCAGGGGGAGCAGTTCTTC. It yields the protein CASRYQGEQFF. The whole variable domain, filled in from reference TRBV2 and TRBJ2-1, reads EPEVTQTPSHQVTQMGQEVILRCVPISNHLYFYWYRQILGQKVEFLVSFYNNEISEKSEIFDDQFSVERPDGSNFTLKIRSTKLEDSAMYFCASRYQGEQFFGPGTRLTVL.

The V and J genes are TRBV5-1 and TRBJ2-5, with TRBD2 identical over 12 bases. V lost 8 bases to trimming and J lost 5 bases; unmatched junction nucleotides: 7. Looked up from germline, CDR1 is SGHRS and CDR2 is YFSETQ. CDR3 length: 14 amino acids. The CDR3 protein is CASLLAGGSETQYF. The CDR3 DNA sequence: TGCGCCAGTCTTCTAGCGGGGGGGTCGGAGACCCAGTACTTC.

This clone was picked up a small number of times. The V gene is TRBV29-1, the J gene TRBJ2-1; perhaps TRBD1 as D (6 bases). The CDR3 extends over 11 amino acids. Per the germline V gene, CDR1 is SQVTM and CDR2 is ANQGSEA. The V end lost 5 bases, the J end lost 8 bases, and 10 bases lay between the germline ends. CDR3 amino acids: CSVPQGYEQFF. The CDR3 nucleotides read TGCAGCGTTCCCCAGGGGTATGAGCAGTTCTTC.

The chain has TRBV20-1 and TRBJ1-2, with a weak D call TRBD1 (5 bases). This CDR3 is 11 amino acids long. Germline V CDR1 and CDR2: DFQATT, SNEGSKA (reference sequence). CDR3 DNA sequence: TGCAGCCCAGGGTCCGGGTATGGCTACACCTTC. Its protein is CSPGSGYGYTF.

Only a few counts were recorded for this clone. The genes are TRBV7-9 and TRBJ1-1; 7 bases are shared with TRBD1. Per the germline V gene, CDR1 is SEHNR and CDR2 is FQNEAQ (reference sequence). V gave up 5 bases and J gave up 0 bases; unmatched junction bases: 6. CDR3 length: 15 amino acids. CDR3 nucleotide sequence: TGTGCCAGCAGCCCCGGGACAGCAATGAACACTGAAGCTTTCTTT. Translation: CASSPGTAMNTEAFF.

This sequence joins TRBV15 and TRBJ1-4, with TRBD1 as a possible D gene (5 bases). CDR1 and CDR2 from the germline V gene are LNHNV and YYDKDF (reference sequence). The CDR3 has 14 amino acids. V was clipped by 4 bases and J by 2 bases, with 8 bases between them. The CDR3 sequence is CATSKGVTNEKLFF. The CDR3 DNA reads TGTGCCACCAGCAAAGGGGTCACTAATGAAAAACTGTTTTTT.

This clone showed up just a few times. The chain links TRBV7-9 to TRBJ2-3; D uncertain. The germline V gene has CDR1 SEHNR and CDR2 FQNEAQ (reference sequence). V lost 6 bases to trimming and J lost 6 bases, with 16 bases between them. This CDR3 has 14 residues. The CDR3: CASSLRVICDTQYF. CDR3 DNA sequence: TGTGCCAGCAGTCTTAGAGTTATCTGTGATACGCAGTATTTT.

As to this clone: Additional DNA sequences in this sample encode the identical CDR3. This chain uses TRBV25-1 with TRBJ2-2; no reliable D call. Trimming cost V 2 bases and J 3 bases, with 7 bases left between them. This CDR3 comprises 14 residues. The V gene's germline CDR1 is MGHDK and CDR2 SYGVNS. CDR3 residues: CASSEVRYTGELFF. The CDR3 DNA reads as TGTGCCAGCAGTGAAGTCAGATACACCGGGGAGCTGTTTTTT. Combining the CDR3 with reference TRBV25-1 and TRBJ2-2 gives the whole variable domain EADIYQTPRYLVIGTGKKITLECSQTMGHDKMYWYQQDPGMELHLIHYSYGVNSTEKGDLSSESTVSRIRTEHFPLTLESARPSHTSQYLCASSEVRYTGELFFGEGSRLTVL.

This chain connects TRBV12-5 to TRBJ2-7; 7 nucleotides line up with TRBD2. With V trimmed by 3 bases and J by 2 bases, 4 bases remained unmatched. Looked up from germline, CDR1 is LGHNT and CDR2 is FRNRAP. The CDR3 runs to 14 residues. The CDR3 DNA sequence: TGTGCTAGTGGTTTAGCGGGGATGCCCTACGAGCAGTACTTC. It encodes CASGLAGMPYEQYF.

Details on this clone: Other nucleotide sequences from this sample produce the same CDR3. The chain has TRBV18 and TRBJ1-2; 8 bases are a match to TRBD1. There are 13 residues in the CDR3. The V segment lost 3 bases and the J segment 8 bases; nucleotides outside the gene matches: 5. From germline, CDR1 is KGHSH and CDR2 LQKENI. The CDR3 loop is CASSPGQGGGYTF. DNA of the CDR3: TGTGCCAGCTCACCTGGACAGGGAGGAGGCTACACCTTC.

The rearrangement uses TRBV5-6 and TRBJ2-2, with D perhaps matching TRBD1 (6 bases). The CDR3 consists of 14 residues. V lost 4 bases and J 9 bases, leaving 16 bases between the germline ends. The germline V gene encodes CDR1 SGHDT and CDR2 YYEEEE. The CDR3 DNA reads TGTGCCAGCAGCCCAGTCGACAGGAACAGGGAGCTGTTTTTT. Translation: CASSPVDRNRELFF.

The chain links TRBV29-1 to TRBJ2-3, with TRBD2 identical over 15 bases. V gave up 5 bases and J gave up 0 bases; unmatched junction bases: 12. The CDR3 covers 19 residues. In germline, CDR1 is SQVTM, CDR2 ANQGSEA. CDR3 sequence: CSVPPGLAGGITSTDTQYF. DNA for the CDR3: TGCAGCGTTCCACCGGGACTAGCGGGGGGCATAACAAGCACAGATACGCAGTATTTT.

The chain combines TRBV28 with TRBJ1-4; weak D call: TRBD1 (6 bases). Germline CDR1 reads MDHEN; CDR2 reads SYDVKM. This CDR3 is 15 amino acids long. The V end lost 4 bases, the J end lost 8 bases, and 17 bases lay between the germline ends. The CDR3 region is CASSSRGGLSEKLFF. For the CDR3, the DNA is TGTGCCAGCAGTTCCCGGGGGGGGCTTAGCGAAAAACTGTTTTTT.

This chain connects TRBV11-3 to TRBJ1-3; D perhaps matches TRBD1 (5 bases). Trimming cost V 5 bases and J 0 bases, with 17 bases left between them. This CDR3 is built from 17 residues. In germline, CDR1 is SGHNT, CDR2 YENEEA. Written as DNA, the CDR3 is TGTGCCAGCAGCCAAACAGGCGGTCTTAGCTCTGGAAACACCATATATTTT. Protein: CASSQTGGLSSGNTIYF.

CDR3 protein: CASSLVEVSLSGANVLTF. The CDR3 nucleotides read TGCGCCAGCAGCTTGGTGGAGGTGTCCCTCTCTGGGGCCAACGTCCTGACTTTC. The rearrangement joins TRBV5-1 to TRBJ2-6; a weak D match, TRBD2 (5 bases). V lost 0 bases and J lost 0, with 13 bases in between. The germline gives CDR1 SGHRS, CDR2 YFSETQ. The CDR3 spans 18 residues. The entire variable domain, with the rest obtained from reference TRBV5-1 and TRBJ2-6, is as follows: KAGVTQTPRYLIKTRGQQVTLSCSPISGHRSVSWYQQTPGQGLQFLFEYFSETQRNKGNFPGRFSGRQFSNSRSEMNVSTLELGDSALYLCASSLVEVSLSGANVLTFGAGSRLTVL.

The genes are TRBV28 and TRBJ2-2; D gene ambiguous. The CDR3 runs to 14 residues. Germline loops: CDR1 MDHEN, CDR2 SYDVKM. Trimming cost V 10 bases and J 1 base, with 13 bases left between them. The CDR3, as DNA: TGTGCCACCCTTCTCACTAAGAACACCGGGGAGCTGTTTTTT. Amino acid sequence: CATLLTKNTGELFF.

V and J are TRBV6-4 and TRBJ2-3, with unresolved D. Trimming left V 2 bases short and J 0 bases short, with 6 bases between. Germline CDR1 reads MRHNA; CDR2 reads SNTAGT. The CDR3 has 14 residues. The CDR3 DNA reads TGTGCCAGCAGTGACGGAGCTAGCACAGATACGCAGTATTTT. It encodes CASSDGASTDTQYF.

This chain joins TRBV5-4 and TRBJ2-1; the match to TRBD2 covers 7 bases. Germline V gives CDR1 SGHNT, CDR2 YYREEE (reference sequence). This CDR3 is built from 15 residues. Germline trimming cut 1 base from V and 5 bases from J; bases unmatched to any gene: 6. This chain's CDR3 is CASSLRDYFDNEQFF. Written as DNA, the CDR3 is TGTGCCAGCAGCTTGAGGGACTACTTCGACAATGAGCAGTTCTTC.